Given below is one T cell receptor (beta chain) in context. Its antigen is undetermined. CDR3 length: 13 amino acids. Per germline, CDR1 MNHEY and CDR2 SMNVEV (reference sequence). Trimming took 2 bases from V and 5 from J, leaving 7 bases between them. Sequenced by immunoSEQ multiplex PCR; TCRdb stores in-frame clones only, minus some. The sample lists 99,000 or so clones, around nine tenths occurring once. This record belongs to a study of T cell responses to AZD1222 COVID-19 vaccine. Study-level results: Two AZD1222 administrations were followed by greater Spike-specific TCR breadth and depth.

This clonotype was obtained from an adult who received the MenACWY meningococcal vaccine as a control. The chain employs TRBV27 and TRBJ1-5; D perhaps matches TRBD1 (5 bases). Sample: peripheral blood, taken 28 days after the second dose of the MenACWY control vaccine. This chain's CDR3 is CASSLVRDQPQHF. The CDR3 DNA sequence: TGTGCCAGCAGTTTAGTCAGGGATCAGCCCCAGCATTTT.